These 28 T cell receptor beta chains share one sample of origin, sequenced in a study of spatial heterogeneity in lung cancer. Time point specified: sample taken at primary tumor resection. In each case, whole RNA from tumor, nontumor lung or frozen PBMC was sequenced unsorted. TCRdb re-analysed the 5' RACE reads in MiXCR, keeping a single row per CDR3 protein. The sample shows roughly 48,000 distinct CDR3 sequences, over 4.5% of them seen only once. The starting material was PBMCs, obtained at surgery. The receptors originated from a male donor with early-stage non-small cell lung cancer.

This clonotype came up many times. This chain joins TRBV7-2 and TRBJ2-2; 10 bases line up with TRBD1. Trimming at V came to 2 bases and at J to 6 bases, leaving 6 bases not matched to a gene. This CDR3 spans 16 amino acids. Germline lookup yields CDR1 SGHTA and CDR2 FQGNSA. The CDR3 protein is CASSLTRDRGSGELFF. CDR3 DNA: TGTGCCAGCAGCTTAACTCGGGACAGGGGATCCGGGGAGCTGTTTTTT.

This clonotype was found many times. The V call is TRBV4-1, the J call TRBJ2-7; 11 bases are shared with TRBD2. This CDR3 region has 17 residues. Unmatched junction bases numbered 6, after V lost 0 bases and J lost 2 bases. Germline V gene sequence: CDR1 MGHRA, CDR2 YSYEKL. The CDR3 DNA reads as TGCGCCAGCAGCCAAGATGCGGGACTAGCGGACACCTACGAGCAGTACTTC. Amino acid sequence: CASSQDAGLADTYEQYF.

This clonotype has a handful of counts. V and J are TRBV7-4 and TRBJ2-1, with D unclear. Germline V lookup: CDR1 SGHVT, CDR2 SQSDAQ. Trimming took off 5 bases at V and 4 bases at J, with 18 bases between the two ends. The length of the CDR3 is 16 residues. The CDR3 is CASSLPMGRHYNEQFF. DNA of the CDR3: TGTGCCAGCAGCCTCCCAATGGGTAGGCATTACAATGAGCAGTTCTTC. Supplemented by reference TRBV7-4 and TRBJ2-1, the full variable domain reads GAGVSQSPRYKVAKRGRDVALRCDSISGHVTLYWYRQTLGQGSEVLTYSQSDAQRDKSGRPSGRFSAERPERSVSTLKIQRTEQGDSAVYLCASSLPMGRHYNEQFFGPGTRLTVL.

The sample holds many counts of this clonotype. This sequence joins TRBV6-5 and TRBJ2-1; tentatively, D is TRBD1 (5 bases). The V gene lost 5 bases and the J gene lost 0 bases, with 8 bases spanning the gap. There are 14 residues in the CDR3. CDR1 is MNHEY, CDR2 SVGAGI, per germline. The CDR3 nucleotides read TGTGCCAGCAGTAGACAGAGCTCCTACAATGAGCAGTTCTTC. It translates to CASSRQSSYNEQFF.

This clonotype was found many times. This chain uses TRBV7-2 with TRBJ2-5; D may be TRBD2 (5 bases). Germline loops: CDR1 SGHTA, CDR2 FQGNSA. V lost 1 base and J 5 bases, leaving 14 bases between the germline ends. CDR3 length: 15 residues. Written as DNA, the CDR3 is TGTGCCAGCAGCTTAGAGGAGCGGCTCCGGGAGACCCAGTACTTC. Translated, it gives CASSLEERLRETQYF.

This clonotype was found many times. This chain links TRBV20-1 with TRBJ1-4, with 9 bases aligning to TRBD1. With V trimmed by 3 bases and J by 7 bases, 6 bases remained unmatched. CDR1 and CDR2 (germline): DFQATT, SNEGSKA (reference sequence). The CDR3 has 14 amino acids. CDR3 residues: CSASGTGRGEKLFF. The CDR3 coding sequence is TGCAGTGCTAGCGGGACAGGGCGAGGTGAAAAACTGTTTTTT.

By share, this clonotype ranks as medium-sized. The V gene is TRBV7-2, the J gene TRBJ2-5, with D perhaps TRBD1 (5 bases). The V and J ends lost 5 bases and 5 bases respectively, with 9 bases between them. CDR1 and CDR2 (germline): SGHTA, FQGNSA. The CDR3 runs 12 residues. CDR3 in DNA: TGTGCCAGCAGCCCCCCAGGGGAGACCCAGTACTTC. This translates into CASSPPGETQYF.

This clonotype was observed at least ten times. J is TRBJ1-5 and V is TRBV28, with D unresolved. Trimming cost V 4 bases and J 4 bases, with 17 bases left between them. Germline V gene lookup returns CDR1 MDHEN and CDR2 SYDVKM. The CDR3 spans 16 residues. The CDR3 loop is CASSWTGILLNQPQHF. The CDR3 DNA reads TGTGCCAGCAGTTGGACCGGGATTCTATTAAATCAGCCCCAGCATTTT.

There are many counts of this clonotype. The chain employs TRBV7-9 and TRBJ2-7; the D is unclear. The CDR3 covers 14 residues. V gave up 4 bases and J gave up 6 bases, with 16 bases separating them. From germline, CDR1 is SEHNR and CDR2 FQNEAQ (reference sequence). In nucleotides, the CDR3 is TGTGCCAGCAGCTCAAGGACGTCGGATCCCGAGCAGTACTTC. This gives the protein CASSSRTSDPEQYF.

This clonotype was observed at least ten times. The chain has TRBV6-1 and TRBJ1-3, with D tentatively TRBD1 (5 bases). V lost 3 bases and J 0 bases, leaving 9 bases between the germline ends. The CDR3 is 15 amino acids. Per germline, CDR1 MNHNS and CDR2 SASEGT. CDR3 region: CASSEGDDSGNTIYF. The DNA of the CDR3 is TGTGCCAGCAGTGAGGGGGACGACTCTGGAAACACCATATATTTT.

This clonotype was seen at least ten times. The gene calls are TRBV19 and TRBJ1-5; D remains unclear. The CDR3 totals 14 residues. V was trimmed by 7 bases and J by 2 bases, leaving 12 bases between them. Germline lookup yields CDR1 LNHDA and CDR2 SQIVND (reference sequence). CDR3 sequence (DNA): TGTGCCAGTAAAGAAGGTAGGGGCAATCAGCCCCAGCATTTT. Amino acid sequence: CASKEGRGNQPQHF.

This clonotype was observed many times. V is TRBV6-2 or TRBV6-3 and J is TRBJ2-5, with TRBD2 matching over 13 bases. The CDR3 length is 14 residues. J lost 7 bases, V lost 6 bases, and 5 bases had no gene match. Germline values: CDR1 MNHEY, CDR2 SVGEGT. The CDR3 loop reads CASSGLAGARTQYF. CDR3 coding DNA: TGTGCCAGCAGCGGACTAGCGGGAGCGAGGACCCAGTACTTC.

This clonotype was counted ten times or more. This rearrangement joins TRBV4-1 to TRBJ2-7; TRBD1 matches at 7 bases. Germline V gives CDR1 MGHRA, CDR2 YSYEKL. Trimming at V came to 3 bases and at J to 5 bases, leaving 7 bases not matched to a gene. The CDR3 contains 14 residues. In DNA form, the CDR3 reads TGCGCCAGCAGCCACACGACAGGGACCCACGAGCAGTACTTC. This sequence encodes CASSHTTGTHEQYF.

This clonotype was counted ten times or more. CDR3 coding DNA: TGTGCCACCAGCAGAACCGGGACAGGGGGCTGGGAGCAGTTCTTC. Translation: CATSRTGTGGWEQFF. The rearrangement uses TRBV15 and TRBJ2-1; TRBD1 matches at 12 bases. V lost 2 bases to trimming and J lost 10 bases; unmatched junction nucleotides: 6. Germline values: CDR1 LNHNV, CDR2 YYDKDF (reference sequence). The length of the CDR3 is 15 residues. Full variable domain (remainder filled in from reference TRBV15 and TRBJ2-1): DAMVIQNPRYQVTQFGKPVTLSCSQTLNHNVMYWYQQKSSQAPKLLFHYYDKDFNNEADTPDNFQSRRPNTSFCFLDIRSPGLGDTAMYLCATSRTGTGGWEQFFGPGTRLTVL.

This clonotype was counted ten times or more. The chain carries TRBV4-2 and TRBJ1-4; D gene unclear. The CDR3 length is 15 residues. Trimming pared 6 bases from V and 0 bases from J, leaving 11 bases between. CDR1 LGHNA and CDR2 YNFKEQ come from the germline V gene. This CDR3 is CASRDTAATNEKLFF. The CDR3 DNA is TGTGCCAGCAGAGACACGGCCGCAACTAATGAAAAACTGTTTTTT.

This clonotype has ten or more counts. The chain couples TRBV7-2 to TRBJ2-3; 11 bases map to TRBD2. Losses at the gene ends were 5 bases for V and 4 bases for J; bases not matched to a gene: 8. Germline CDR1 and CDR2: SGHTA and FQGNSA. This CDR3 is 16 amino acids long. The CDR3: CASSLRVAGGPDTQYF. CDR3 nucleotides: TGTGCCAGCAGCCTCCGAGTAGCGGGAGGGCCAGATACGCAGTATTTT.

In its sample, this clonotype was seen many times. V is TRBV2 and J is TRBJ2-7, with 8 bases aligning to TRBD2. Germline CDR1 reads SNHLY; CDR2 reads FYNNEI. Trimming at V came to 7 bases and at J to 6 bases, leaving 11 bases not matched to a gene. The CDR3 sequence is 14 residues long. CDR3 coding DNA: TGTGCCAGCAACGGGGGGGCATTTAAAGGCGAGCAGTACTTC. Translated: CASNGGAFKGEQYF.

This clonotype was picked up many times. The J gene is TRBJ1-6, the V gene TRBV29-1; D not resolved. Germline lookup yields CDR1 SQVTM and CDR2 ANQGSEA. The CDR3 runs 17 residues. The germline V and J ends were trimmed by 3 bases and 0 bases, with 15 bases remaining between them. CDR3 sequence reads: CSVERVSGSSYNSPLHF. The CDR3 DNA follows: TGCAGCGTTGAGAGGGTCAGCGGCAGCTCCTATAATTCACCCCTCCACTTT.

J is TRBJ2-5 and V is TRBV6-2 or TRBV6-3; weak D call: TRBD2 (7 bases). Per germline, CDR1 MNHEY and CDR2 SVGEGT. Trimming took off 2 bases at V and 5 bases at J, with 15 bases between the two ends. The CDR3 is 15 amino acids. CDR3 DNA: TGTGCCAGCAGTTACCTTACAGGGACTACCGAGACCCAGTACTTC. The encoded protein is CASSYLTGTTETQYF.

This chain joins TRBV4-1 and TRBJ1-5; D not resolved. V was shortened by 4 bases and J by 7 bases, with 14 bases between the two germline ends. The CDR3 loop spans 14 amino acids. Germline V gene lookup returns CDR1 MGHRA and CDR2 YSYEKL. CDR3 in amino acids: CASSPLMGEQPQHF. In DNA, the CDR3 is TGCGCCAGCAGCCCGCTTATGGGAGAACAGCCCCAGCATTTT.

This chain links TRBV5-1 with TRBJ1-1; a possible D gene is TRBD1 (5 bases). This CDR3 region has 14 residues. Germline-derived CDR1 and CDR2 are SGHRS and YFSETQ. V was shortened by 3 bases and J by 2 bases, with 11 bases between the two germline ends. CDR3 sequence reads: CASSSGRSNTEAFF. In DNA, the CDR3 is TGCGCCAGCAGCTCGGGACGGTCTAACACTGAAGCTTTCTTT.

This clonotype was observed at least ten times. V is TRBV5-1 and J is TRBJ2-7, with 7 bases matching TRBD1. CDR1 and CDR2 from the germline V gene are SGHRS and YFSETQ. V gave up 3 bases and J gave up 3 bases; unmatched junction bases: 3. This CDR3 contains 13 residues. DNA of the CDR3: TGCGCCAGCAGCTGGGGACAGAACTACGAGCAGTACTTC. This codes for CASSWGQNYEQYF.

This clonotype has ten or more counts. The chain recombines TRBV2 with TRBJ2-1, with a tentative D call TRBD2 (6 bases). The V end lost 7 bases, the J end lost 3 bases, and 10 bases lay between the germline ends. Germline V CDR1 and CDR2: SNHLY, FYNNEI. The CDR3 has 13 residues. In nucleotides, the CDR3 is TGTGCCAGCATTAGGACTAACTACAATGAGCAGTTCTTC. Translating gives CASIRTNYNEQFF.

This clonotype has at least ten counts. The chain has TRBV21-1 and TRBJ2-4; the table's D call TRBD2 went unverified against the DNA. TRBV21-1 counts as a pseudogene. The CDR3 is made up of 16 amino acids. The CDR3 sequence is CASSKAGRGAKNIQYF. The CDR3 DNA reads as TGTGCCAGCAGCAAAGCGGGGAGGGGTGCCAAAAACATTCAGTACTTC.

This clonotype appeared many times. Here the CDR3 reads CASSYSRVAGYNEQFF. CDR3 bases: TGTGCCAGCAGTTACTCGCGGGTAGCGGGATACAATGAGCAGTTCTTC. V usage is TRBV6-2 or TRBV6-3 and J usage is TRBJ2-1, with 8 positions matching TRBD2. The CDR3 loop spans 16 amino acids. CDR1 and CDR2 from the germline V gene are MNHEY and SVGEGT. Unmatched junction bases numbered 5, after V lost 0 bases and J lost 4 bases.

This clonotype was observed at least ten times. The chain joins TRBV5-4 to TRBJ1-1; D unresolved. The V gene's germline CDR1 is SGHNT and CDR2 YYREEE (reference sequence). The ends were cut back, 4 bases at V and 1 base at J, with 8 bases in the middle. The length of the CDR3 is 13 residues. CDR3 DNA sequence: TGTGCCAGCAGCCTGCCAGGGAACACTGAAGCTTTCTTT. It yields the protein CASSLPGNTEAFF.

This clonotype occurred a few times. V usage is TRBV3-1 and J usage is TRBJ1-6; no firm D call. V lost 0 bases, J lost 0 bases, and 12 bases lay in between. The CDR3 consists of 18 residues. CDR1 is LGHDT and CDR2 is YNNKEL in the germline V gene (reference sequence). The CDR3 spells CASSQDSRRSSYNSPLHF. For the CDR3, the DNA is TGTGCCAGCAGCCAAGATTCAAGAAGGAGCTCCTATAATTCACCCCTCCACTTT.

This clonotype was recorded at least ten times. The genes are TRBV19 and TRBJ2-1; 14 bases map to TRBD2. The CDR3 runs 16 residues. The trim removed 2 bases at V and 9 bases at J, leaving 6 bases unmatched. Germline V gives CDR1 LNHDA, CDR2 SQIVND (reference sequence). Written as DNA, the CDR3 is TGTGCCAGTAGTATATCCGGGACTAGCGGGAGAGTTGAGCAGTTCTTC. This translates into CASSISGTSGRVEQFF.